Here is one T cell receptor beta chain with its context. Its target is not known. In replicate PCRs of sorted subsets, roughly 210 ng DNA, approximately 30,000 T cell genomes, was used. Authors' analysis steps: Because ImmunoSEQ provided only junction sequences with no quality scores, the filtering differed. Data came from immunoSEQ multiplex PCR; TCRdb stores just in-frame clones and leaves some out. For V, J and clone size, that table is used; D and trimming come from the DNA. Of roughly 2,000,000 clones listed, around 93% are singletons. Terminally differentiated effector memory CD45RA+ cells were left out of the naive CD8 fraction, which was CD45RO-negative and positively selected for CCR7. This entry comes from a study of shared clonotypes between healthy human individuals. Study-wide points: Sampling was confined to blood; repertoires within tissues likely differ. About 5.2% was the fraction of naive CD4 clonotypes found shared across a handful of donors.

The CDR3 is made up of 14 amino acids. V was pared by 8 bases and J by 6 bases, with 11 bases of the junction left unmatched. Germline CDR1 is SEHNR and CDR2 is FQNEAQ (reference sequence). The clonotype was recovered from a man between 18 and 35 years old in good health. Some clones in this sample may be carry-over from other donors' samples. Sequencing input: naive CD8+ T cells from PBMCs. The V and J genes are TRBV7-9 and TRBJ2-3, with 7 bases identical to TRBD2. Written as DNA, the CDR3 is TGTGCCAGCGCCTTAAGCGGGACTTACGATACGCAGTATTTT. It encodes CASALSGTYDTQYF.